Following are 2 T cell receptor beta chains from one sample sequenced in a study of CD8 T cells in ankylosing spondylitis. Notes on the study in general: Seemingly distinctive of ankylosing spondylitis blood was a TCR beta motif formed by eight highly homologous variants.

These TCRs' antigens remain unknown. From the 5' RACE reads, TCRdb called clonotypes with MiXCR, one entry per CDR3 protein. The sample contains under 950,000 distinct CDR3 sequences, 15% to 20% of which appear only once. The sample comprised blood, either unsorted or a sorted T cell fraction (not recorded which). The receptors were sampled from a male donor with ankylosing spondylitis.

This clonotype has only a few counts. Relative to the germline gene, one junction end is altered; a read error may explain this. The chain combines TRBV7-8 with TRBJ2-3; 9 bases are a match to TRBD1. Germline V gives CDR1 SGHVS, CDR2 FQNEAQ. There are 18 residues in the CDR3. The CDR3 DNA follows: TGTGCCAGCAGCATGGGGACACGGACAGGGGAAAGCACAGATATGCAGTATTTT. This translates into CASSMGTRTGESTDMQYF. Supplemented by reference TRBV7-8 and TRBJ2-3, the full variable domain reads GAGVSQSPRYKVAKRGQDVALRCDPISGHVSLFWYQQALGQGPEFLTYFQNEAQLDKSGLPSDRFFAERPEGSVSTLKIQRTQQEDSAVYLCASSMGTRTGESTDMQYFGPGTRLTVL.

The gene calls are TRBV14 and TRBJ2-3; unclear D gene. Per the germline V gene, CDR1 is SGHDN and CDR2 is FVKESK. V lost 1 base and J 3 bases, leaving 8 bases between the germline ends. The CDR3 runs 14 residues. The CDR3 region has the DNA TGTGCCAGCAGCCAAGTCCAGCCTACAGATACGCAGTATTTT. Translating it yields CASSQVQPTDTQYF.